The source of this TCR beta chain is a study of technical replicates of blood from a handful of donors (dated by TCRdb to the late 2010s). The protocol used for the library was the immunoSEQ multiplex PCR assay. Drawn from immuneACCESS, this table holds only the in-frame rearrangements with V and J called that TCRdb kept. Clones are partly lost; checked studies trace under half to an unresolved V gene and leave the rest unexplained. The sample table shows about 72,000 clones, and around 90% are seen once. In total, the top ten clones hold approximately 0.34% of the sample. Comments on this clone: Its antigen has not been determined. No qualities accompany the bases; no much larger clone lies one base away.

The TCR comes from a human donor in good health. The sequenced sample consisted of T cells isolated from PBMCs.

The DNA sequence is as follows: TGCGCCAGCAGCCAAGATCACTCCCTCCTCTACGAGCAGTACTTC. Translated, it reads CASSQDHSLLYEQYF. The sequence is built from TRBV4-3 and TRBJ2-7; confidence is insufficient to name the D gene. V is pared back by 0 bases and J by 3 bases, with 12 bases lying between the germline termini. CDR1 is given as LGHNA and CDR2 as YSLEER, both from the germline V gene. Counted from cysteine to phenylalanine, this CDR3 has 15 amino acids. Left in the record is the CDR3 DNA by itself, 45 bases read in frame from the first base.